Following are 31 T cell receptor beta chains from one sample sequenced in a study of cytomegalovirus exposure and HLA in healthy donors. Amplification used 60 Vbeta primers and 13 Jbeta primers. Only in-frame clones appear in the TCRdb table, and some are missing; sequencing was by immunoSEQ multiplex PCR. This sample has just over 60,000 clones, with more than 75% found just once. Sample: PBMCs. The origin of the receptors is a man younger than 35 in good health and CMV-seronegative.

The chain combines TRBV6-5 with TRBJ2-7; 9 bases are shared with TRBD1. With V trimmed by 6 bases and J by 4 bases, 10 bases remained unmatched. CDR1 and CDR2 (germline): MNHEY, SVGAGI. The CDR3 runs to 15 residues. CDR3 in DNA: TGTGCCAGCAGCCGCGCGGGACAGGGATTTTACGAGCAGTACTTC. It specifies CASSRAGQGFYEQYF.

The CDR3 sequence is CASSVGTSGRQPQHF. The CDR3 DNA reads as TGTGCCAGCAGTGTCGGTACATCAGGTAGACAGCCCCAGCATTTT. The chain combines TRBV6-1 with TRBJ1-5, with D hard to call. The CDR3 sequence is 15 residues long. CDR1 is MNHNS and CDR2 is SASEGT in the germline V gene. The ends were cut back, 4 bases at V and 7 bases at J, with 17 bases in the middle.

The CDR3 coding sequence is TGTGCCAGTCGGACAGGCGCTAACTATGGCTACACCTTC. It is translated as CASRTGANYGYTF. V and J are TRBV19 and TRBJ1-2, with 7 bases identical to TRBD1. The CDR3 covers 13 residues. J gave up 0 bases and V 8 bases, and 3 bases lay outside the gene matches. The germline V gene has CDR1 LNHDA and CDR2 SQIVND (reference sequence).

The chain couples TRBV29-1 to TRBJ2-7; D might be TRBD1 (5 bases). In germline, CDR1 is SQVTM, CDR2 ANQGSEA. The CDR3 totals 15 residues. Trimming removed 3 bases at V and 0 bases at J, with 15 bases between. CDR3 region: CSVDGPIGASYEQYF. In DNA form, the CDR3 reads TGCAGCGTTGATGGACCGATAGGGGCCTCCTACGAGCAGTACTTC.

This clone was found once. The chain is built from TRBV14 and TRBJ2-3; tentative D call: TRBD1 (6 bases). V lost 3 bases and J 7 bases, leaving 14 bases between the germline ends. The CDR3 covers 14 residues. The germline gives CDR1 SGHDN, CDR2 FVKESK. The CDR3 loop reads CASSQGATWNTQYF. The CDR3 DNA is TGTGCCAGCAGCCAGGGGGCCACGTGGAATACGCAGTATTTT.

The chain couples TRBV29-1 to TRBJ2-1; 8 bases map to TRBD1. The CDR3 is 11 residues long. Germline V gene sequence: CDR1 SQVTM, CDR2 ANQGSEA. J was trimmed by 9 bases and V by 8 bases; bases with no gene match: 6. The CDR3 DNA is TGCAGCACCGGACAGGGCGGTGAGCAGTTCTTC. Translation gives CSTGQGGEQFF.

CDR3 nucleotides: TGTGCCAGCAGCCCCCCTGGGCAGGGGGCTTCCTACAATGAGCAGTTCTTC. It encodes CASSPPGQGASYNEQFF. The chain carries TRBV7-9 and TRBJ2-1; 8 bases line up with TRBD1. CDR1 and CDR2 (germline): SEHNR, FQNEAQ (reference sequence). The CDR3 runs 17 residues. Losses at the gene ends were 5 bases for V and 1 base for J; bases not matched to a gene: 10.

The chain recombines TRBV6-6 with TRBJ1-5, with D unresolved. Per the germline V gene, CDR1 is MNHNY and CDR2 is SVGAGI (reference sequence). The CDR3 contains 13 residues. V lost 11 bases, J lost 1 base, and 12 bases lay in between. The CDR3 loop is CAAEDGSNQPQHF. CDR3 DNA: TGTGCCGCGGAGGACGGCAGCAATCAGCCCCAGCATTTT.

This chain links TRBV9 with TRBJ2-7; 11 bases line up with TRBD2. The CDR3 contains 14 residues. V lost 2 bases, J lost 7 bases, and 5 bases stayed unmatched. The germline gives CDR1 SGDLS, CDR2 YYNGEE. The chain's CDR3 is CASSVGSGGAEQYF. The CDR3 nucleotides read TGTGCCAGCAGCGTTGGTAGCGGGGGGGCGGAGCAGTACTTC.

The CDR3 here is CASSLRESDQPQHF. The CDR3 DNA reads as TGTGCCAGCAGCTTACGGGAATCGGATCAGCCCCAGCATTTT. The chain combines TRBV13 with TRBJ1-5, with D unresolved. Germline V CDR1 and CDR2: PRHDT, FYEKMQ (reference sequence). The CDR3 has 14 amino acids. The V gene lost 2 bases and the J gene lost 5 bases, with 10 bases spanning the gap.

This clone occurred once. The V call is TRBV10-3, the J call TRBJ1-1; the D gene is possibly TRBD1 (5 bases). The germline V gene has CDR1 ENHRY and CDR2 SYGVKD. V gave up 2 bases and J gave up 0 bases, with 7 bases separating them. This CDR3 has 14 amino acids. The CDR3, as DNA: TGTGCCATCAGTGAGGCCAGGGTGAACACTGAAGCTTTCTTT. This sequence encodes CAISEARVNTEAFF.

The rearrangement joins TRBV29-1 to TRBJ2-7; TRBD2 is a possible D gene (7 bases). With 2 bases removed from V and 3 bases from J, the gap between germline ends came to 14 bases. This CDR3 has 14 amino acids. Germline CDR1 reads SQVTM; CDR2 reads ANQGSEA. For the CDR3, the DNA is TGCAGCGTTGAAAGGGGGGAGGGGAGCTACGAGCAGTACTTC. It encodes CSVERGEGSYEQYF.

This chain joins TRBV30 and TRBJ1-2; unclear D gene. Germline V gives CDR1 GTSNPN, CDR2 SVGIG (reference sequence). The V end lost 5 bases, the J end lost 4 bases, and 5 bases lay between the germline ends. The CDR3 sequence is 10 residues long. In nucleotides, the CDR3 is TGTGCCTGGGGCCCCTATGGCTACACCTTC. It yields the protein CAWGPYGYTF.

This clone was seen once. V gene TRBV5-4 combines with J gene TRBJ2-5, with 9 nucleotides matching TRBD2. J lost 6 bases, V lost 6 bases, and 15 bases had no gene match. Germline V gives CDR1 SGHNT, CDR2 YYREEE (reference sequence). This CDR3 contains 16 residues. The CDR3 DNA follows: TGTGCCAGCATGCAATCCGGGACTAGCAATAGGAAGACCCAGTACTTC. It is translated as CASMQSGTSNRKTQYF.

The rearrangement links TRBV4-1 to TRBJ1-1, with a possible D match to TRBD1 (5 bases). Per germline, CDR1 MGHRA and CDR2 YSYEKL. Deletions cut 1 base from V and 7 bases from J, with 16 bases between. The CDR3 consists of 15 residues. Here the CDR3 reads CASSQGPQGRGEAFF. Here the CDR3 DNA reads TGCGCCAGCAGCCAAGGTCCTCAGGGAAGGGGTGAAGCTTTCTTT.

The rearrangement links TRBV5-1 to TRBJ1-4; maybe TRBD1 (5 bases). The length of the CDR3 is 15 residues. The germline V gene has CDR1 SGHRS and CDR2 YFSETQ. Between the trimmed V and J ends, which lost 2 bases and 4 bases, there was a span of 12 bases. DNA for the CDR3: TGCGCCAGCAGCTTCACAACAGGAGTTAATGAAAAACTGTTTTTT. Its translation is CASSFTTGVNEKLFF. The variable domain in full, with the rest retrieved from reference TRBV5-1 and TRBJ1-4, is KAGVTQTPRYLIKTRGQQVTLSCSPISGHRSVSWYQQTPGQGLQFLFEYFSETQRNKGNFPGRFSGRQFSNSRSEMNVSTLELGDSALYLCASSFTTGVNEKLFFGSGTQLSVL.

With regard to this clone: Different DNA sequences within this sample yield the same CDR3. The chain combines TRBV5-1 with TRBJ2-7, with a possible D match to TRBD2 (7 bases). Germline lookup yields CDR1 SGHRS and CDR2 YFSETQ. This CDR3 is 14 amino acids long. Trimming pared 0 bases from V and 4 bases from J, leaving 11 bases between. CDR3 DNA: TGCGCCAGCAGCTTGGTGGCGGGGGCGTACGAGCAGTACTTC. Translating it yields CASSLVAGAYEQYF. The full variable domain, its missing parts supplied by reference TRBV5-1 and TRBJ2-7, is KAGVTQTPRYLIKTRGQQVTLSCSPISGHRSVSWYQQTPGQGLQFLFEYFSETQRNKGNFPGRFSGRQFSNSRSEMNVSTLELGDSALYLCASSLVAGAYEQYFGPGTRLTVT.

This clone occurred once. V usage is TRBV6-6 and J usage is TRBJ2-7, with a possible D match to TRBD1 (6 bases). Trimming removed 2 bases at V and 4 bases at J, with 9 bases between. CDR3 length equals 13 residues. CDR1 is MNHNY, CDR2 SVGAGI, per germline (reference sequence). The CDR3 spells CASSYPDRYEQYF. DNA for the CDR3: TGTGCCAGCAGTTACCCTGACAGGTACGAGCAGTACTTC.

CDR3 amino acids: CASSDKGTGGSHEQYF. DNA of the CDR3: TGTGCCAGCAGTGATAAAGGGACAGGGGGTAGCCACGAGCAGTACTTC. The chain is built from TRBV6-1 and TRBJ2-7, with 11 bases lining up with TRBD1. CDR1 is MNHNS and CDR2 is SASEGT in the germline V gene. The CDR3 consists of 16 residues. V was clipped by 3 bases and J by 5 bases; unmatched bases: 9.

This CDR3 reads CASSLSVPQGLYEQYF. In DNA, the CDR3 is TGTGCCAGCAGCTTATCCGTCCCGCAGGGGCTTTACGAGCAGTACTTC. V gene TRBV7-2 combines with J gene TRBJ2-7, with a weak D call TRBD1 (6 bases). Germline CDR1 SGHTA, CDR2 FQGNSA. The germline V and J ends were trimmed by 2 bases and 4 bases, with 18 bases remaining between them. The CDR3 is 16 residues long.

The chain recombines TRBV2 with TRBJ2-3; 11 positions match TRBD2. CDR1 is SNHLY, CDR2 FYNNEI, per germline. V lost 4 bases to trimming and J lost 0 bases; unmatched junction nucleotides: 3. The CDR3 is 16 residues long. This CDR3 reads CASSGLAGGSTDTQYF. CDR3 nucleotide sequence: TGTGCCAGCAGTGGGCTAGCGGGGGGAAGCACAGATACGCAGTATTTT.

The rearrangement joins TRBV5-6 to TRBJ1-5; weak D call: TRBD1 (6 bases). The CDR3 contains 14 residues. V lost 1 base and J lost 6, with 11 bases in between. Germline values: CDR1 SGHDT, CDR2 YYEEEE. The CDR3: CASSLRGSSQPQHF. CDR3 DNA sequence: TGTGCCAGCAGCTTGAGGGGGAGTAGTCAGCCCCAGCATTTT.

The chain has TRBV29-1 and TRBJ2-7, with D unresolved. CDR1 is SQVTM and CDR2 is ANQGSEA in the germline V gene. The CDR3 runs 11 residues. V gave up 1 base and J gave up 5 bases, with 6 bases separating them. CDR3 in DNA: TGCAGCGTTGAAGTTTTCAACGAGCAGTACTTC. Translation: CSVEVFNEQYF.

The V call is TRBV18, the J call TRBJ1-5; 8 bases match TRBD1. Losses at the gene ends were 3 bases for V and 5 bases for J; bases not matched to a gene: 0. From germline, CDR1 is KGHSH and CDR2 LQKENI. This CDR3 has 13 residues. Here the CDR3 DNA reads TGTGCCAGCTCACCGGACAGGGATCAGCCCCAGCATTTT. It specifies CASSPDRDQPQHF. The entire variable domain, with the rest obtained from reference TRBV18 and TRBJ1-5, is as follows: NAGVMQNPRHLVRRRGQEARLRCSPMKGHSHVYWYRQLPEEGLKFMVYLQKENIIDESGMPKERFSAEFPKEGPSILRIQQVVRGDSAAYFCASSPDRDQPQHFGDGTRLSIL.

The chain has TRBV10-3 and TRBJ2-7; 8 nucleotides line up with TRBD2. Germline CDR1 is ENHRY and CDR2 is SYGVKD. J lost 6 bases, V lost 10 bases, and 11 bases had no gene match. The CDR3 extends over 13 amino acids. CDR3 sequence: CASQAGVEREQYF. The CDR3 coding sequence is TGTGCCAGTCAAGCGGGGGTCGAGCGCGAGCAGTACTTC.

The chain has TRBV7-2 and TRBJ1-3; D unclear. There are 14 residues in the CDR3. Trimming shortened V by 3 bases and J by 7 bases, and 13 bases separated the two germline ends. Germline-derived CDR1 and CDR2 are SGHTA and FQGNSA. The CDR3 sequence is CASSLKEAENTIYF. CDR3 sequence (DNA): TGTGCCAGCAGCTTGAAGGAGGCGGAGAACACCATATATTTT.

The chain combines TRBV12-5 with TRBJ2-7, with D possibly being TRBD1 (6 bases). This CDR3 has 12 residues. V lost 11 bases, J lost 0 bases, and 11 bases lay in between. Germline loops: CDR1 LGHNT, CDR2 FRNRAP. In nucleotides, the CDR3 is TGTGCTTCCCAGGGGAACTCCTACGAGCAGTACTTC. It specifies CASQGNSYEQYF.

This clone was picked up one time. V usage is TRBV30 and J usage is TRBJ1-1, with a tentative D call TRBD1 (6 bases). CDR1 and CDR2 from the germline V gene are GTSNPN and SVGIG (reference sequence). The V and J ends lost 4 bases and 3 bases respectively, with 21 bases between them. This CDR3 spans 16 amino acids. CDR3: CAWNYPSGTTYTEAFF. The CDR3 nucleotides are TGTGCCTGGAACTACCCATCCGGGACAACATACACTGAAGCTTTCTTT.

This chain connects TRBV6-5 to TRBJ2-7, with 11 bases aligning to TRBD2. Trimming cost V 4 bases and J 3 bases; bases outside gene matches: 5. The CDR3 is made up of 15 amino acids. Germline V lookup: CDR1 MNHEY, CDR2 SVGAGI. The CDR3 region has the DNA TGTGCCAGCAGTTCCCGGGGACTAGCGGTCTACGAGCAGTACTTC. Amino acids: CASSSRGLAVYEQYF.

The V call is TRBV28, the J call TRBJ1-2; D might be TRBD1 (6 bases). Germline values: CDR1 MDHEN, CDR2 SYDVKM. Trimming shortened V by 3 bases and J by 2 bases, and 10 bases separated the two germline ends. This CDR3 contains 14 residues. The chain's CDR3 is CASSLVRGNYGYTF. Written as DNA, the CDR3 is TGTGCCAGCAGTTTGGTCAGGGGAAACTATGGCTACACCTTC.

The genes are TRBV7-3 and TRBJ2-2; TRBD2 is a possible D gene (6 bases). CDR3 length: 14 amino acids. Germline CDR1 SGHTA, CDR2 FQGTGA. Trimming left V 2 bases short and J 5 bases short, with 9 bases between. The CDR3 bases are TGTGCCAGCAGCTTAGAGGCGGGAACCGGGGAGCTGTTTTTT. It yields the protein CASSLEAGTGELFF. The full variable domain, its missing parts supplied by reference TRBV7-3 and TRBJ2-2, is GAGVSQTPSNKVTEKGKYVELRCDPISGHTALYWYRQSLGQGPEFLIYFQGTGAADDSGLPNDRFFAVRPEGSVSTLKIQRTERGDSAVYLCASSLEAGTGELFFGEGSRLTVL.